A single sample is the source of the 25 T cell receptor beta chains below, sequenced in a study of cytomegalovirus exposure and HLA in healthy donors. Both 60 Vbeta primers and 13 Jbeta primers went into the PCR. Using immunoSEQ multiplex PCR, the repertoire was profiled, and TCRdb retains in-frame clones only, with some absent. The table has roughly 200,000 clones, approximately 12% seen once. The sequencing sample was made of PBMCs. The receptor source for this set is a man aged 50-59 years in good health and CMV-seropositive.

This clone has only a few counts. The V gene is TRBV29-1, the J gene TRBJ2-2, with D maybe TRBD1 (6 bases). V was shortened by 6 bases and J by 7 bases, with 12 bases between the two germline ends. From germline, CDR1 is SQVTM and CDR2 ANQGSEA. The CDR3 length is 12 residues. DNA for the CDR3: TGCAGCGTCGGAACAGGGTACGGGGAGCTGTTTTTT. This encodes CSVGTGYGELFF.

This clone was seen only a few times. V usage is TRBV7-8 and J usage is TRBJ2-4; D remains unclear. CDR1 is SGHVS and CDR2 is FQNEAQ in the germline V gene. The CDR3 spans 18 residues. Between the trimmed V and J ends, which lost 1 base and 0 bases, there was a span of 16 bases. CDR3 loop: CASSLEVGSKLAKNIQYF. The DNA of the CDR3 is TGTGCCAGCAGCTTAGAGGTGGGCAGCAAGTTAGCCAAAAACATTCAGTACTTC.

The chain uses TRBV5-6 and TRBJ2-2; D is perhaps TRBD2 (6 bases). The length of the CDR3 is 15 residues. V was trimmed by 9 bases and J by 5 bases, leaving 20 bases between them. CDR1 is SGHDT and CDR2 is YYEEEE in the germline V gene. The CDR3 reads CATELDGGATGELFF. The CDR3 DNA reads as TGTGCCACCGAGCTTGATGGAGGGGCAACCGGGGAGCTGTTTTTT. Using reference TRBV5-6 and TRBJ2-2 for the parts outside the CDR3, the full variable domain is DAGVTQSPTHLIKTRGQQVTLRCSPKSGHDTVSWYQQALGQGPQFIFQYYEEEERQRGNFPDRFSGHQFPNYSSELNVNALLLGDSALYLCATELDGGATGELFFGEGSRLTVL.

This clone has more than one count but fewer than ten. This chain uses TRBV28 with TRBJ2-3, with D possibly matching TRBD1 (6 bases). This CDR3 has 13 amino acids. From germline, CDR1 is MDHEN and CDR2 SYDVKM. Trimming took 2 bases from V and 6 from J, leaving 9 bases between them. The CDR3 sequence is CASSLRGSDTQYF. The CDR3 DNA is TGTGCCAGCAGTTTAAGGGGGTCCGATACGCAGTATTTT.

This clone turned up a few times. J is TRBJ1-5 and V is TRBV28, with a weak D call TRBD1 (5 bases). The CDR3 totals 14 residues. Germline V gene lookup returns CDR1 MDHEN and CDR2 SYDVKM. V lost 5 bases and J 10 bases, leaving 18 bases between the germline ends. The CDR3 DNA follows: TGTGCCAGCAGTCCCCATCAGGGCCTCCGCCCCCAGCATTTT. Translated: CASSPHQGLRPQHF.

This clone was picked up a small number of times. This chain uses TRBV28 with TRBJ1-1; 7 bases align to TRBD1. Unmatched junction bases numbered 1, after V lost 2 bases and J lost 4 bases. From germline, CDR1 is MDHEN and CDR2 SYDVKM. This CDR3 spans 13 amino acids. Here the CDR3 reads CASSLQGVTEAFF. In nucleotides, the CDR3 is TGTGCCAGCAGTTTACAGGGGGTCACTGAAGCTTTCTTT.

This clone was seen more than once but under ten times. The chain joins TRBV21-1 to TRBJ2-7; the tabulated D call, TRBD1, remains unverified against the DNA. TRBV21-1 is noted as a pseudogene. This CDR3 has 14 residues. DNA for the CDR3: TGTGCCAGCAGCAAAAGGACAGGGGGCTACGAGCAGTACGTC. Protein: CASSKRTGGYEQYV.

CDR3 amino acids: CAISVQGDEQYF. For the CDR3, the DNA is TGTGCCATCAGTGTACAGGGGGACGAGCAGTACTTC. This chain joins TRBV10-3 and TRBJ2-7; TRBD1 matches at 8 bases. Trimming cost V 4 bases and J 5 bases; bases outside gene matches: 1. This CDR3 spans 12 amino acids. CDR1 and CDR2 (germline): ENHRY, SYGVKD.

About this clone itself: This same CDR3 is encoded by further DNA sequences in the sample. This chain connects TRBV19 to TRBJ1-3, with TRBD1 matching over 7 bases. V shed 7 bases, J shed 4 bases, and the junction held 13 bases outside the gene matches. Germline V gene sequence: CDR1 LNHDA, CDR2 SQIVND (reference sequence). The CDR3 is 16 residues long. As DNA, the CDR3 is TGTGCCAGTACCACCCACTGGGACAGCACCGGAAACACCATATATTTT. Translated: CASTTHWDSTGNTIYF.

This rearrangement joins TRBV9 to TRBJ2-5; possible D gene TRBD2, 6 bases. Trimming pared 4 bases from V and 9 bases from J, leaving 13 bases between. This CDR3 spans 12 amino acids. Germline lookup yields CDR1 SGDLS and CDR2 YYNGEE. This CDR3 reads CASSNDWGAQYF. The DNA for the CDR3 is TGTGCCAGCAGCAATGATTGGGGGGCCCAGTACTTC.

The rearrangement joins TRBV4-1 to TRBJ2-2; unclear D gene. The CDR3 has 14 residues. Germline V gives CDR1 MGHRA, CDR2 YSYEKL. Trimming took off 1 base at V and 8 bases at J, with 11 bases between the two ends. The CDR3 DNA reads TGCGCCAGCAGCCAAGTCAGGCCTACGGGGGAGCTGTTTTTT. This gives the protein CASSQVRPTGELFF.

CDR3 nucleotides: TGTGCCAGCAGTTGGCGGAACTCCTACAATGAGCAGTTCTTC. As protein: CASSWRNSYNEQFF. This chain uses TRBV27 with TRBJ2-1; D remains ambiguous. The CDR3 runs to 14 residues. V was cut by 4 bases and J by 0 bases, with 7 bases left in between. The V gene's germline CDR1 is MNHEY and CDR2 SMNVEV (reference sequence).

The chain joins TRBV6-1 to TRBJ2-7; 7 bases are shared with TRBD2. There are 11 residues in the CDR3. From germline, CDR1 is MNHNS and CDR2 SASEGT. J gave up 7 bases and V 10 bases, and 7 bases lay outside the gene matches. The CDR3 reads CATRRGEEQYV. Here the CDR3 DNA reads TGTGCCACCAGACGGGGGGAGGAGCAGTACGTC.

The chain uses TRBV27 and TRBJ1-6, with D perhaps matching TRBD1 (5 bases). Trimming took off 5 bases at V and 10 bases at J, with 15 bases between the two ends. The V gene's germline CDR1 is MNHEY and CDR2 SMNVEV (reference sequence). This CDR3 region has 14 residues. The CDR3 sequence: CASSPPGGASPLHF. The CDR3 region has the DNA TGTGCCAGCAGTCCGCCGGGAGGGGCGTCACCCCTCCACTTT.

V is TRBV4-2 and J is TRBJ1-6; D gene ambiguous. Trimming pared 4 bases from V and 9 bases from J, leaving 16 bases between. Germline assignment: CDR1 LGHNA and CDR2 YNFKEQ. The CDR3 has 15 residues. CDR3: CASSPSWAGSSPLHF. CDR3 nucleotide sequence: TGTGCCAGCAGCCCCTCTTGGGCGGGGAGTTCACCCCTCCACTTT.

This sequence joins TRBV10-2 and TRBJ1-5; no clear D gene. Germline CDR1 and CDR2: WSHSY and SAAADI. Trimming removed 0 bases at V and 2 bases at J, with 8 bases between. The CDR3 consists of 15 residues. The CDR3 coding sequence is TGCGCCAGCAGTGAGTCGTATCGCGGCAATCAGCCCCAGCATTTT. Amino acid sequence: CASSESYRGNQPQHF.

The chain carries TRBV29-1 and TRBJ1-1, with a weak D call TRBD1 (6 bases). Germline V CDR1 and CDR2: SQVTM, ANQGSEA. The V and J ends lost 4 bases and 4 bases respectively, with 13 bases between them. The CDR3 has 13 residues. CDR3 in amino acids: CSVVGRRGTEAFF. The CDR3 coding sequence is TGCAGCGTTGTTGGACGCAGGGGCACTGAAGCTTTCTTT.

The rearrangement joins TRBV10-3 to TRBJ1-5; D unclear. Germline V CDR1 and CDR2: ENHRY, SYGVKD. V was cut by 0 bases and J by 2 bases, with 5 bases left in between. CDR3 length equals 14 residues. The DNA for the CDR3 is TGTGCCATCAGTGAGTCGAGTGGCAATCAGCCCCAGCATTTT. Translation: CAISESSGNQPQHF.

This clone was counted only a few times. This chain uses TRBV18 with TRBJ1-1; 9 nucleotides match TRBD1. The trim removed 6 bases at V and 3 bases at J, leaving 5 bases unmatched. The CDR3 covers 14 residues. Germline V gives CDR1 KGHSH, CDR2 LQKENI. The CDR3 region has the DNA TGTGCCAGCTCCGGACAGGGGCAATACACTGAAGCTTTCTTT. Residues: CASSGQGQYTEAFF.

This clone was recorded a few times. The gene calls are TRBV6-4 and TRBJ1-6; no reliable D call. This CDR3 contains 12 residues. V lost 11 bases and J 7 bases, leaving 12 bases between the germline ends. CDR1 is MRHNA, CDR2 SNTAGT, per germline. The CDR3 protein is CAGGVGNSPLHF. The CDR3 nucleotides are TGTGCCGGCGGGGTGGGAAATTCACCCCTCCACTTT.

The CDR3 coding sequence is TGTGCCAGCAGTTTAGAGGGTACAGGGGTCTACGAGCAGTACTTC. This translates into CASSLEGTGVYEQYF. The rearrangement links TRBV27 to TRBJ2-7, with 7 bases that match TRBD1. V lost 2 bases, J lost 3 bases, and 7 bases stayed unmatched. Germline assignment: CDR1 MNHEY and CDR2 SMNVEV (reference sequence). The CDR3 totals 15 residues.

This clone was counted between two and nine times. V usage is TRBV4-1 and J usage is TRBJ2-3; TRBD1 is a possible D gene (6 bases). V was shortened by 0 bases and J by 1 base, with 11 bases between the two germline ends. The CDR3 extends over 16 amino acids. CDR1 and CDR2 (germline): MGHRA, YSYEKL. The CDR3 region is CASSQDRAGGTDTQYF. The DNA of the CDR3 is TGCGCCAGCAGCCAAGATCGGGCAGGGGGCACAGATACGCAGTATTTT.

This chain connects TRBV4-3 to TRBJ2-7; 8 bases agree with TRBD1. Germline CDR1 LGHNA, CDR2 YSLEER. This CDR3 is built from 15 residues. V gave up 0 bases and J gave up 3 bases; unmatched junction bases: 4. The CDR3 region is CASSQDAGGVYEQYV. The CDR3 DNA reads TGCGCCAGCAGCCAAGATGCAGGGGGCGTCTACGAGCAGTACGTC.

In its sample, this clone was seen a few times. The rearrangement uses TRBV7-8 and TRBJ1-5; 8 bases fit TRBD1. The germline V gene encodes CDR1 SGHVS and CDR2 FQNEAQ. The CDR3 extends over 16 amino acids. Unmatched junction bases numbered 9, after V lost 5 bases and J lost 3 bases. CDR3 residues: CASSPDRGAFNQPQHF. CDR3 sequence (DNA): TGTGCCAGCAGCCCTGACAGGGGCGCTTTCAATCAGCCCCAGCATTTT.

The CDR3 sequence is CASSQDIRETQYF. The CDR3 nucleotides read TGCGCCAGCAGCCAAGATATCCGGGAGACCCAGTACTTC. The chain is built from TRBV4-3 and TRBJ2-5; D gene unclear. V was cut by 0 bases and J by 5 bases, with 7 bases left in between. The CDR3 totals 13 residues. The germline V gene has CDR1 LGHNA and CDR2 YSLEER.